The T cell receptor (beta chain) described here comes from a study of siplizumab effects on memory and regulatory T cells. General study points: Memory cells seemed less diverse than naive T cells, which seemed major alloresponse contributors. Unstimulated subsets accounted for the mapping of only a minor share of the clones that were alloreactive.

Germline V gene data show CDR1 as MGHRA and CDR2 as YSYEKL. This CDR3 spans 16 amino acids. The ends lost 1 base at V and 1 base at J; junction bases unmatched: 4. Profiling relied on immunoSEQ multiplex PCR, and the TCRdb table lists in-frame clones only, not all of them. The table shows 75,000 to 95,000 clones, with approximately 90% occurring only once. As to this clone: Its antigen remains unidentified.

J is TRBJ2-5 and V is TRBV4-1; 9 bases align to TRBD2. Sequences were obtained from CD4+ T cells sorted from blood. The clonotype originates from a human donor in good health. The CDR3 DNA is TGCGCCAGCAGCCAAGGGGGCGGGAGGGTCCAAGAGACCCAGTACTTC. It specifies CASSQGGGRVQETQYF.